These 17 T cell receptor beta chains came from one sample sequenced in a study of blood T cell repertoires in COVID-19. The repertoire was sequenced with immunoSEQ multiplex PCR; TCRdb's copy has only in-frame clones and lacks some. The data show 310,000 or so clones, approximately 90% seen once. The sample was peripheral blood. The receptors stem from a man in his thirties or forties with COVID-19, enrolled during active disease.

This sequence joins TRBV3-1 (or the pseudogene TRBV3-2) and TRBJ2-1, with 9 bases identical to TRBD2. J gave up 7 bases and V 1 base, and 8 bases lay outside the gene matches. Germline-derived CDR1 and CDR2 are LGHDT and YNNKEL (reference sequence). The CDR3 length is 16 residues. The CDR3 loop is CASSQVAGGPRNEQFF. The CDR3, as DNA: TGTGCCAGCAGCCAAGTGGCGGGGGGGCCGCGGAATGAGCAGTTCTTC.

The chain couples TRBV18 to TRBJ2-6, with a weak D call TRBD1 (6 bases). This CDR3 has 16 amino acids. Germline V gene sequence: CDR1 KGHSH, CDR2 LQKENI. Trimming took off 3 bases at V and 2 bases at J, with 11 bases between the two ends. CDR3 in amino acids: CASSPQQGTGANVLTF. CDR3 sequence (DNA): TGTGCCAGCTCACCGCAACAGGGTACTGGGGCCAACGTCCTGACTTTC. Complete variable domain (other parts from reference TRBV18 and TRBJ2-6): NAGVMQNPRHLVRRRGQEARLRCSPMKGHSHVYWYRQLPEEGLKFMVYLQKENIIDESGMPKERFSAEFPKEGPSILRIQQVVRGDSAAYFCASSPQQGTGANVLTFGAGSRLTVL.

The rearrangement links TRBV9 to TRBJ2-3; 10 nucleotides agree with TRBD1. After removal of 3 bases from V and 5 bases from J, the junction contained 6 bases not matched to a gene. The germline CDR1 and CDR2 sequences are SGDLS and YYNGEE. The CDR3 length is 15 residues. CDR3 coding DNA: TGTGCCAGCAGCGGACAGGGGGCGTTCGAAGATACGCAGTATTTT. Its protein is CASSGQGAFEDTQYF.

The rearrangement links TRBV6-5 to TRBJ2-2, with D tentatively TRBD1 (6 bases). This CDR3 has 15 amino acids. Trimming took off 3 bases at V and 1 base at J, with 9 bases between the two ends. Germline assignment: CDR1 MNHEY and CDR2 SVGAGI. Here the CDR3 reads CASSYRDMNTGELFF. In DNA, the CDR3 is TGTGCCAGCAGTTATCGGGACATGAACACCGGGGAGCTGTTTTTT.

CDR3 coding DNA: TGTGCCAACCGACAGGCTAGCACAGATACGCAGTATTTT. Translated: CANRQASTDTQYF. V is TRBV10-3 and J is TRBJ2-3; the D gene is possibly TRBD1 (6 bases). V gave up 10 bases and J gave up 0 bases, with 11 bases separating them. This CDR3 spans 13 amino acids. Germline V lookup: CDR1 ENHRY, CDR2 SYGVKD.

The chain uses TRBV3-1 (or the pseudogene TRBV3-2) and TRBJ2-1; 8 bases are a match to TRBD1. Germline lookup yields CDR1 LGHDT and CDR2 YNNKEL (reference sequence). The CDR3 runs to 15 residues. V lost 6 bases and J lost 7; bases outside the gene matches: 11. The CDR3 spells CASRDGQGVRNEQFF. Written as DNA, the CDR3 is TGTGCCAGCAGGGATGGACAGGGCGTTAGGAATGAGCAGTTCTTC.

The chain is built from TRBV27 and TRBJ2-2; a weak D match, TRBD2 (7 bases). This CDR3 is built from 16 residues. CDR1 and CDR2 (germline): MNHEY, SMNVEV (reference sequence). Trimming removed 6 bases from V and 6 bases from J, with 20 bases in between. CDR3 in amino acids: CASRPSWGGGPGELFF. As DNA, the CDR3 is TGTGCCAGCAGACCTAGTTGGGGCGGGGGCCCCGGGGAGCTGTTTTTT.

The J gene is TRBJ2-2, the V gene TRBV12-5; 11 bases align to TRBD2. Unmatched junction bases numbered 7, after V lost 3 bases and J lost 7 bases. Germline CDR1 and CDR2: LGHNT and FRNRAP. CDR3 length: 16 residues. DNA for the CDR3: TGTGCTAGTGGTTTAATTAGCGGGAGGGCGTACGGGGAGCTGTTTTTT. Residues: CASGLISGRAYGELFF.

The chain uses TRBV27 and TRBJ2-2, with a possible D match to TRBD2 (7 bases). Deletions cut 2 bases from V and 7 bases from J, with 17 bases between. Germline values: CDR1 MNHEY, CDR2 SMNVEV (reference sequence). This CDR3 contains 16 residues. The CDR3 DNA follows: TGTGCCAGCAGTTTAATGGGGGGGCGGTTAGGCGGGGAGCTGTTTTTT. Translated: CASSLMGGRLGGELFF.

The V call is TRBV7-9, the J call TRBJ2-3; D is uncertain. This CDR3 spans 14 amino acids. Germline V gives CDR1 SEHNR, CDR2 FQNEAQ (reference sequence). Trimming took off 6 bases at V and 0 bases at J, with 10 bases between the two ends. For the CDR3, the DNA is TGTGCCAGCAGGAAGCTTGAGAGCACAGATACGCAGTATTTT. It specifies CASRKLESTDTQYF.

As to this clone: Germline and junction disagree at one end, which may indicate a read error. The CDR3 sequence is CASSRDRGHEPFF. Written as DNA, the CDR3 is TGCGCCAGCTCCCGGGACAGGGGGCATGAGCCGTTCTTC. The V and J genes are TRBV5-1 and TRBJ2-1; 12 nucleotides line up with TRBD1. Germline lookup yields CDR1 SGHRS and CDR2 YFSETQ. CDR3 length: 13 residues. Using reference TRBV5-1 and TRBJ2-1 for the parts outside the CDR3, the full variable domain is KAGVTQTPRYLIKTRGQQVTLSCSPISGHRSVSWYQQTPGQGLQFLFEYFSETQRNKGNFPGRFSGRQFSNSRSEMNVSTLELGDSALYLCASSRDRGHEPFFGPGTRLTVL.

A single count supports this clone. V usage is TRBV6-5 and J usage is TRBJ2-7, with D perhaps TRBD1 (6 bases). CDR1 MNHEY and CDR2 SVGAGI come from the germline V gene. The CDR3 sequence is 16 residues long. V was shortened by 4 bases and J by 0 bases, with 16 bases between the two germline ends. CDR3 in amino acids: CASSSLQGRGSYEQYF. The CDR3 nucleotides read TGTGCCAGCAGTTCCTTACAGGGACGAGGCTCCTACGAGCAGTACTTC.

CDR3 in amino acids: CATSDPTGGTSTDTQYF. CDR3 bases: TGTGCCACCAGTGACCCGACAGGGGGAACTAGCACAGATACGCAGTATTTT. The rearrangement joins TRBV24-1 to TRBJ2-3, with 9 bases lining up with TRBD1. The CDR3 contains 17 residues. CDR1 and CDR2 from the germline V gene are KGHDR and SFDVKD. V dropped 4 bases and J dropped 0; count of bases not matched to a gene: 7.

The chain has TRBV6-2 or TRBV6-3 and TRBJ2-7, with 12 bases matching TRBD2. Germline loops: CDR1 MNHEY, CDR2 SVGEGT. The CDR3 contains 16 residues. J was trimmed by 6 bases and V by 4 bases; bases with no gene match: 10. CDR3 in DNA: TGTGCCAGCAGTTGCCCACCGACTAGCGGGAGCTGCGAGCAGTACTTC. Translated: CASSCPPTSGSCEQYF.

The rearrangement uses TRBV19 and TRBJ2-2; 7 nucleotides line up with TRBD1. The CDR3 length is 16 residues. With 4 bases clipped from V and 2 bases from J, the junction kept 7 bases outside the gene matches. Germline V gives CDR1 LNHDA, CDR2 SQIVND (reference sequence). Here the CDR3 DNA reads TGTGCCAGTAGTAGGTGGGACAGCCCTAACACCGGGGAGCTGTTTTTT. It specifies CASSRWDSPNTGELFF.

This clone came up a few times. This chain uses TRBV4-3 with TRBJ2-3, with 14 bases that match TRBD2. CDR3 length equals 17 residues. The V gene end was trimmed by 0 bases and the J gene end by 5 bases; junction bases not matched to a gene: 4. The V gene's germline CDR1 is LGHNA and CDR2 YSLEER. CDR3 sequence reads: CASSQDGLAGGGDTQYF. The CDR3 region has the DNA TGCGCCAGCAGCCAAGATGGACTAGCGGGGGGCGGAGATACGCAGTATTTT.

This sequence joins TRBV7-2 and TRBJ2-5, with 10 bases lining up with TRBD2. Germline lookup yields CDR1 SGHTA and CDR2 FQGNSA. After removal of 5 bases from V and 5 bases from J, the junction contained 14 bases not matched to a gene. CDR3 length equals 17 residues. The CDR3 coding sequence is TGTGCCAGCAGCCCCCTTAGGGCTAGCGGGGGAGGGGAGACCCAGTACTTC. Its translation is CASSPLRASGGGETQYF.